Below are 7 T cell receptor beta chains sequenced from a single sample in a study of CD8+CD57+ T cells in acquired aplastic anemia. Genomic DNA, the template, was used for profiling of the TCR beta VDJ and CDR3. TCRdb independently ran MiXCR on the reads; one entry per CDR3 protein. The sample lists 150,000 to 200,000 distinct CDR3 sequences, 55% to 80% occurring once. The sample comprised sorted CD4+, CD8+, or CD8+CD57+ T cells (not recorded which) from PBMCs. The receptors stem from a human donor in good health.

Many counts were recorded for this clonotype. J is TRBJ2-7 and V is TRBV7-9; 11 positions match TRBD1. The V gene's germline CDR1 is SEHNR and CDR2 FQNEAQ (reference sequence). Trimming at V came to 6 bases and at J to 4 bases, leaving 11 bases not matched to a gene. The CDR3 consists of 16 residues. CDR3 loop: CASSPAYGQGAYEQYF. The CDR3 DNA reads TGTGCCAGCAGTCCTGCGTATGGACAGGGGGCATACGAGCAGTACTTC.

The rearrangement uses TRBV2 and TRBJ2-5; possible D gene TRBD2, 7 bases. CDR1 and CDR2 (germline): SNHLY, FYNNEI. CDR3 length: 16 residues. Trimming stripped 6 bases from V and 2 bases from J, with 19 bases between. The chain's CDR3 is CASSVGGGGGQETQYF. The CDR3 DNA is TGTGCCAGCAGCGTGGGGGGCGGGGGAGGACAAGAGACCCAGTACTTC.

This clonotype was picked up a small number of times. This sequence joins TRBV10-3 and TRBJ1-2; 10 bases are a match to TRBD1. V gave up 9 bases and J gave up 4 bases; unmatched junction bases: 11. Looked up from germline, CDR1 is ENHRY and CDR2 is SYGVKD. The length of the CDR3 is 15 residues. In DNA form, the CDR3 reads TGTGCCATAGGGACAGGGGTTACGGCAAGCTATGGCTACACCTTC. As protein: CAIGTGVTASYGYTF.

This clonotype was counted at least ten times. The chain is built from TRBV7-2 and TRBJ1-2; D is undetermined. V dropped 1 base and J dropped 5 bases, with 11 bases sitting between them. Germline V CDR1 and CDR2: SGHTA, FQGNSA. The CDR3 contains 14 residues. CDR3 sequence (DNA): TGTGCCAGCAGCTTAGAGTCAGGCCAGTATGGCTACACCTTC. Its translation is CASSLESGQYGYTF.

This chain's CDR3 is CASTRDRGYEQYF. The CDR3 DNA reads as TGTGCCAGCACCCGGGACAGGGGATACGAGCAGTACTTC. The V gene is TRBV25-1, the J gene TRBJ2-7, with 10 positions matching TRBD1. V lost 7 bases to trimming and J lost 4 bases; unmatched junction nucleotides: 4. There are 13 residues in the CDR3. From germline, CDR1 is MGHDK and CDR2 SYGVNS.

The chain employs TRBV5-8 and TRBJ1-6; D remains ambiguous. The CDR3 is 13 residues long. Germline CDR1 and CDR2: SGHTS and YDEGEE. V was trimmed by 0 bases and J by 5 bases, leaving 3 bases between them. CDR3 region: CASSLDHNSPLHF. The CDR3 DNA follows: TGTGCCAGCAGCTTGGACCATAATTCACCCCTCCACTTT.

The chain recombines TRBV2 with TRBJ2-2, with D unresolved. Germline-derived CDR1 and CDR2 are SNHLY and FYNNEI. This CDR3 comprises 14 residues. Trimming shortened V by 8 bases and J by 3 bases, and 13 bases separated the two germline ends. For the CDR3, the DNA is TGTGCCAGCTTAGGGCCTAGTCACACCGGGGAGCTGTTTTTT. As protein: CASLGPSHTGELFF.